This entry concerns a single T cell receptor beta chain. Germline-derived CDR1 and CDR2 are SEHNR and FQNEAQ (reference sequence). With V trimmed by 5 bases and J by 2 bases, 2 bases remained unmatched. The CDR3 sequence is 13 residues long. The data were produced by immunoSEQ multiplex PCR, yet TCRdb's version contains in-frame clones alone and is incomplete. The profile covers roughly 65,000 clones, with around nine tenths appearing a single time and 0.3% to 0.4% taken by the ten largest. This sample was included in a study of OX40 agonist ivuxolimab in advanced cancers. This sample comprised CD4+ or CD8+ T cells sorted from blood, obtained in a trial of the OX40 agonist ivuxolimab. The receptor's source is an adult with an advanced solid tumor such as melanoma, head and neck, liver or kidney cancer. J is TRBJ2-7 and V is TRBV7-9; 8 nucleotides agree with TRBD1. In nucleotides, the CDR3 is TGTGCCAGCAGCACACAGGGGGCCTACGAGCAGTACTTC. Protein product: CASSTQGAYEQYF. The full variable domain, completed using reference TRBV7-9 and TRBJ2-7, is DTGVSQNPRHKITKRGQNVTFRCDPISEHNRLYWYRQTLGQGPEFLTYFQNEAQLEKSRLLSDRFSAERPKGSFSTLEIQRTEQGDSAMYLCASSTQGAYEQYFGPGTRLTVT.